This TCR beta chain was identified during a study of CD8+CD57+ T cells in acquired aplastic anemia. Study-wide findings and caveats: Patients showed no significant difference from controls in CD8+ Simpson's diversity. Some 28 CD8+ CDR3 sequences occurred in both the patients and the controls.

In germline, CDR1 is KGHDR, CDR2 SFDVKD. V lost 4 bases and J lost 3, with 21 bases in between. This CDR3 region has 18 residues. Patients chosen for sequencing had CD8+CD57+ cells that had expanded, as shown by flow cytometry. Among the patients, all had severe acquired aplastic anemia. Patients had received no therapy at the time of blood sampling. On this clonotype: Its target is unknown.

Genomic DNA provided the template from which TCR beta VDJ and CDR3 profiles were obtained. Via MiXCR, TCRdb re-called the reads, giving one row per CDR3 protein. Of hundreds of thousands of distinct CDR3 sequences listed, about 44% are singletons. Sequenced material: sorted CD4+, CD8+, or CD8+CD57+ T cells (not recorded which) from PBMCs. This sequence joins TRBV24-1 and TRBJ1-5, with a possible D match to TRBD1 (5 bases). This TCR came from a human donor with aplastic anemia. The CDR3 loop is CATSDNTAPGLHNQPQHF. The CDR3 DNA follows: TGTGCCACCAGTGACAACACTGCGCCAGGGCTTCACAATCAGCCCCAGCATTTT.